The next 10 T cell receptor beta chains were all read from a single sample in a study of CD8+CD57+ T cells in acquired aplastic anemia. The study profiled TCR beta VDJ and CDR3 using genomic DNA as template. Via MiXCR, TCRdb re-called the reads, giving one row per CDR3 protein. Counted here are about 420,000 distinct CDR3 sequences, 65% to 80% occurring once; the ten biggest clones make up 3.5% to 4.5%. Input material: sorted CD4+, CD8+, or CD8+CD57+ T cells (not recorded which) from PBMCs. These receptors originate from a human donor in good health, serving as a control.

Details on this clonotype: One junction end does not reproduce the germline sequence, and a read error may be involved. This chain uses TRBV10-3 with TRBJ2-7; TRBD1 might be the D (6 bases). Germline V gene sequence: CDR1 ENHRY, CDR2 SYGVKD. CDR3 length: 12 amino acids. The CDR3 sequence: CAPRQEDTEEFF. In nucleotides, the CDR3 is TGTGCCCCCCGACAGGAAGACACTGAAGAGTTCTTC.

V and J are TRBV5-4 and TRBJ1-1; D unclear. Trimming left V 2 bases short and J 1 base short, with 12 bases between. CDR3 size: 15 residues. Germline CDR1 and CDR2: SGHNT and YYREEE (reference sequence). In DNA form, the CDR3 reads TGTGCCAGCAGCTTCGCCCGGAAAGGGAACACTGAAGCTTTCTTT. Its protein is CASSFARKGNTEAFF. Variable domain in full (rest from reference TRBV5-4 and TRBJ1-1): ETGVTQSPTHLIKTRGQQVTLRCSSQSGHNTVSWYQQALGQGPQFIFQYYREEENGRGNFPPRFSGLQFPNYSSELNVNALELDDSALYLCASSFARKGNTEAFFGQGTRLTVV.

The chain links TRBV15 to TRBJ2-6; D ambiguous. Germline CDR1 LNHNV, CDR2 YYDKDF (reference sequence). Trimming stripped 10 bases from V and 2 bases from J, with 12 bases between. The CDR3 is 14 residues long. CDR3 amino acids: CASRPWTGANVLTF. In DNA, the CDR3 is TGTGCCAGCCGTCCCTGGACTGGGGCCAACGTCCTGACTTTC. Variable domain in full (rest from reference TRBV15 and TRBJ2-6): DAMVIQNPRYQVTQFGKPVTLSCSQTLNHNVMYWYQQKSSQAPKLLFHYYDKDFNNEADTPDNFQSRRPNTSFCFLDIRSPGLGDTAMYLCASRPWTGANVLTFGAGSRLTVL.

In its sample, this clonotype was seen once. The CDR3 carries no conserved terminal phenylalanine or tryptophan, so it likely arises from a read error. The DNA is omitted, as the CDR3 cannot be located on it reliably, and the CDR3 follows TCRdb's listing. The rearrangement links TRBV9 to TRBJ1-6; the table's D call, TRBD1, was not checked against the DNA. The germline CDR1 and CDR2 sequences are SGDLS and YYNGEE. The CDR3 spans 12 amino acids, including both terminal residues. CDR3: CASSGGTGGVNT.

V and J are TRBV7-2 and TRBJ1-1; no reliable D call. The DNA matches TRBJ1-2 better at its end, which makes the J call doubtful. The CDR3 loop spans 12 amino acids. Germline V gives CDR1 SGHTA, CDR2 FQGNSA. The CDR3 sequence: CASSLDNYEYTF. The DNA for the CDR3 is TGTGCCAGCAGCTTAGACAACTATGAATACACCTTC.

Concerning this clonotype: The junction departs from the called germline gene at one end, perhaps through a read error. This chain uses TRBV7-3 with TRBJ1-5, with a weak D call TRBD1 (5 bases). The CDR3 runs 13 residues. The V gene's germline CDR1 is SGHTA and CDR2 FQGTGA. The CDR3 region has the DNA TGTGCCAGCAGCTGCCAGGTGGGACGTGTTGAACCTTTT. Amino acids: CASSCQVGRVEPF.

This clonotype appeared many times. The rearrangement uses TRBV6-5 and TRBJ1-2; unclear D gene. V lost 2 bases and J 10 bases, leaving 23 bases between the germline ends. Germline V gene data show CDR1 as MNHEY and CDR2 as SVGAGI. The CDR3 has 16 amino acids. This CDR3 reads CASSYPNVGFKDIYTF. CDR3 in DNA: TGTGCCAGCAGTTACCCGAACGTGGGATTCAAAGACATCTACACCTTC.

About this clonotype: Relative to the germline gene, one junction end is altered; a read error may explain this. The chain is built from TRBV5-1 and TRBJ1-3; 7 bases are shared with TRBD1. The CDR3 loop spans 14 amino acids. The germline CDR1 and CDR2 sequences are SGHRS and YFSETQ. This CDR3 is CASSSTGASPTIYF. In DNA, the CDR3 is TGTGCCAGCAGCTCTACAGGGGCATCACCCACCATATATTTT.

This clonotype was observed at least ten times. The chain has TRBV7-2 and TRBJ2-7; D possibly uses TRBD1 or TRBD2 (7 bases each). Germline V gives CDR1 SGHTA, CDR2 FQGNSA. The V end was cut by 4 bases, the J end by 3 bases, with 22 bases between. The CDR3 length is 17 residues. CDR3 DNA sequence: TGTGCCAGCAGCTGGGGTCATGGGCAGGGGGGGATCTACGAGCAGTACTTC. As protein: CASSWGHGQGGIYEQYF. The full variable domain, in which reference TRBV7-2 and TRBJ2-7 provide the parts outside the CDR3, is GAGVSQSPSNKVTEKGKDVELRCDPISGHTALYWYRQSLGQGLEFLIYFQGNSAPDKSGLPSDRFSAERTGGSVSTLTIQRTQQEDSAVYLCASSWGHGQGGIYEQYFGPGTRLTVT.

Concerning this clonotype itself: Lacking the conserved final phenylalanine or tryptophan, this CDR3 likely reflects a read error. The V call is TRBV7-9, the J call TRBJ2-7; 9 nucleotides line up with TRBD1. The CDR3 has 13 amino acids. Germline CDR1 is SEHNR and CDR2 is FQNEAQ (reference sequence). The CDR3 protein is CASSLDRGGGQYY. The CDR3, as DNA: TGTGCTAGCAGCCTGGACAGGGGAGGCGGGCAGTACTAC.